This TCR beta chain was identified in a study of blood T cell repertoires in COVID-19 (dated by TCRdb to between 2020 and 2021). As for the study more broadly: Samples from collaborators originated in the United States, Italy and Spain and spanned both the acute and convalescent phases of COVID-19. The prospective study material was composed of cDNA or gDNA derived from T cells, B-cell-depleted T cells, or PBMCs. Samples came from the ongoing ImmuneRACE study (first 160 participants) plus 1,254 subjects from 6 global collaborators. Deeply sampled blood TCRbeta repertoires from subjects exposed to, actively infected with, or recovered from COVID-19 were included in the dataset. A freely available public database, intended as a resource for researchers studying the immune response to SARS-CoV-2, is where the repertoires were released. The sample metadata nearly always contained a de-identified subject ID, COVID-19 status, age in years and sex. Where HLA class I and class II types were available, the types were taken from metadata supplied by the sample provider, not from assay-based typing. The study at large found these results: Clinical and demographic metadata were provided uncurated, with the amount varying by source and participant.

Comments on this clone: It has no known antigen specificity. The sample holds no much larger clone one base away, and base qualities are not on file.

For CDR1 and CDR2, the germline V gene lists SGHTS and YDEGEE. Relative to germline, V is 5 bases shorter and J is 3 bases shorter, with 17 bases between their ends. The CDR3 runs 15 residues from the cysteine to the phenylalanine. Solely the CDR3 DNA is kept, with 45 bases framed from the first base. Participants in the prospective study were enrolled through a virtual design, were aged roughly 18 to 95 years, and lived in under 25 United States geographic areas. In the prospective study, participants were assigned to cohorts based on the clinical history participants reported in a screening survey and a study questionnaire. A participant counted as exposed if, within 2 weeks of entering the study, that participant had been in contact with someone who had a PCR-confirmed or clinician-diagnosed COVID-19 case. Mobile phlebotomists in the prospective study collected whole blood, serum and a nasopharyngeal or oropharyngeal swab from every participant. Over a roughly 2-month period, participants in the prospective study had the option of providing additional blood draws and questionnaires. Blood samples from the prospective study were shipped frozen or at room temperature prior to DNA extraction.

TCRbeta CDR3 regions were amplified from genomic DNA using the immunoSEQ Assay, a bias-controlled multiplex PCR. In the paper's pipeline: The number of nucleated cells in each sample was estimated by amplification of reference gene primers within the assay. Sequence reads were collapsed and filtered to measure the absolute abundance of every unique TCRbeta CDR3 rearrangement. For each sample, productive Simpson clonality was calculated as the square root of Simpson's diversity index over productive rearrangements. TCRdb took this table from immuneACCESS and kept in-frame rearrangements with V and J called. Such tables lack part of the clones; where checked against another copy, unresolved V genes explain under half of the gap, and the rest is unexplained. V, J and clone size are those of that table, while D and trimming were read from the DNA. The sample table lists under 450,000 clones, roughly nine tenths of them with a count of one. 0.86% of the sample is held by the ten biggest clonotypes.

The TCR sequence derives from a middle-aged woman who had been exposed to COVID-19. The material sequenced was PBMCs or T cells enriched from blood (not recorded which). Here the chain combines TRBV5-8 and TRBJ1-1, with TRBD1 tentatively as D gene (5 bases match). CDR3 region: CASRRRQGWDTEAFF. The DNA is as follows: TGTGCCAGCAGACGGCGGCAGGGTTGGGACACTGAAGCTTTCTTT. With the portions outside the CDR3 filled from the reference TRBV5-8 and TRBJ1-1 genes, the complete variable region becomes EAGVTQSPTHLIKTRGQQATLRCSPISGHTSVYWYQQALGLGLQFLLWYDEGEERNRGNFPPRFSGRQFPNYSSELNVNALELEDSALYLCASRRRQGWDTEAFFGQGTRLTVV.